A single sample is the source of the 26 T cell receptor beta chains below, sequenced in a study of blood T cell repertoires in COVID-19. Repertoires were generated with immunoSEQ multiplex PCR, while TCRdb's copy carries only in-frame clones and drops some. The profile shows about 76,000 clones, over 85% of them singletons. Sequenced input: peripheral blood. The receptors stem from a man over 45 with acute or convalescent COVID-19.

The chain employs TRBV4-2 and TRBJ2-1, with 10 bases lining up with TRBD2. Germline CDR1 LGHNA, CDR2 YNFKEQ. V shed 4 bases, J shed 7 bases, and the junction held 7 bases outside the gene matches. This CDR3 contains 15 residues. The CDR3, as DNA: TGTGCCAGCAGCCGACTCCCGGGACTAGCGAATGAGCAGTTCTTC. Translated: CASSRLPGLANEQFF.

The DNA for the CDR3 is TGCGCCAGCAGCCAGGGGCGTAGACCCGTGAACACCATATATTTT. The encoded protein is CASSQGRRPVNTIYF. V and J are TRBV4-3 and TRBJ1-3, with D possibly being TRBD1 (5 bases). V lost 3 bases, J lost 7 bases, and 16 bases lay in between. Germline V gene sequence: CDR1 LGHNA, CDR2 YSLEER. The CDR3 has 15 residues.

The J gene is TRBJ2-1, the V gene TRBV19, with 11 bases lining up with TRBD2. The J segment lost 4 bases and the V segment lost 4 bases, leaving 6 bases of the junction unmatched. The CDR3 has 16 amino acids. The germline gives CDR1 LNHDA, CDR2 SQIVND (reference sequence). CDR3 sequence (DNA): TGTGCCAGTAGTAAGGTTGGGACTAGCGGTTACAATGAGCAGTTCTTC. Its protein product is CASSKVGTSGYNEQFF.

V usage is TRBV19 and J usage is TRBJ1-1, with TRBD1 as a possible D gene (6 bases). Germline V CDR1 and CDR2: LNHDA, SQIVND (reference sequence). The CDR3 is made up of 15 amino acids. V gave up 1 base and J gave up 1 base, with 10 bases separating them. CDR3 DNA: TGTGCCAGTAGTATAGGCGCAGGGGCGAACACTGAAGCTTTCTTT. Encoded protein: CASSIGAGANTEAFF. Combining the CDR3 with reference TRBV19 and TRBJ1-1 gives the whole variable domain DGGITQSPKYLFRKEGQNVTLSCEQNLNHDAMYWYRQDPGQGLRLIYYSQIVNDFQKGDIAEGYSVSREKKESFPLTVTSAQKNPTAFYLCASSIGAGANTEAFFGQGTRLTVV.

The CDR3 region has the DNA TGTGCCAGCAGCTCTTACGGGGGACGCGCATATTTT. Translation gives CASSSYGGRAYF. The chain couples TRBV7-2 to TRBJ1-3; the D gene is possibly TRBD1 (5 bases). The germline CDR1 and CDR2 sequences are SGHTA and FQGNSA. Deletions cut 4 bases from V and 15 bases from J, with 16 bases between. The CDR3 loop spans 12 amino acids. Full variable domain (outside the CDR3, taken from reference TRBV7-2 and TRBJ1-3): GAGVSQSPSNKVTEKGKDVELRCDPISGHTALYWYRQSLGQGLEFLIYFQGNSAPDKSGLPSDRFSAERTGGSVSTLTIQRTQQEDSAVYLCASSSYGGRAYFGEGSWLTVV.

J is TRBJ1-2 and V is TRBV23-1; tentative D call: TRBD1 (5 bases). TRBV23-1 is noted as an ORF with a role that remains uncertain. CDR3 length: 14 amino acids. With 6 bases removed from V and 2 bases from J, the gap between germline ends came to 13 bases. CDR3 DNA sequence: TGCGCCAGCAGATACCTACAGGAGAACTATGGCTACACCTTC. This sequence encodes CASRYLQENYGYTF.

The chain employs TRBV7-2 and TRBJ1-4; 7 bases are a match to TRBD1. The V segment lost 1 base and the J segment 4 bases; nucleotides outside the gene matches: 3. Germline V gene data show CDR1 as SGHTA and CDR2 as FQGNSA. CDR3 length: 15 amino acids. The DNA of the CDR3 is TGTGCCAGCAGCTTAGTAGGGACAGATAATGAAAAACTGTTTTTT. It is translated as CASSLVGTDNEKLFF.

Of note for this clone: Other DNA sequences from this sample encode an identical CDR3 as well. The rearrangement joins TRBV2 to TRBJ2-5, with a tentative D call TRBD1 (6 bases). Trimming removed 6 bases from V and 1 base from J, with 18 bases in between. Germline lookup yields CDR1 SNHLY and CDR2 FYNNEI. The CDR3 extends over 16 amino acids. The CDR3 here is CASRSGTGFVQETQYF. In DNA, the CDR3 is TGTGCCAGCAGATCCGGAACAGGGTTCGTCCAAGAGACCCAGTACTTC.

The chain has TRBV10-3 and TRBJ2-3; 9 bases match TRBD2. Germline lookup yields CDR1 ENHRY and CDR2 SYGVKD. CDR3 length: 16 residues. V shed 10 bases, J shed 0 bases, and the junction held 11 bases outside the gene matches. CDR3 loop: CATVAGESTSTDTQYF. CDR3 coding DNA: TGTGCCACGGTAGCGGGGGAATCTACTAGCACAGATACGCAGTATTTT.

A single count supports this clone. The chain has TRBV7-9 and TRBJ1-2; TRBD1 is a possible D gene (5 bases). Trimming shortened V by 5 bases and J by 4 bases, and 17 bases separated the two germline ends. This CDR3 is 15 amino acids long. CDR1 and CDR2 from the germline V gene are SEHNR and FQNEAQ (reference sequence). CDR3 sequence reads: CASSTSRAHSYGYTF. Written as DNA, the CDR3 is TGTGCCAGCAGCACATCCAGGGCCCACAGCTATGGCTACACCTTC.

The genes are TRBV28 and TRBJ1-5; D not certain. CDR1 and CDR2 (germline): MDHEN, SYDVKM. V was clipped by 3 bases and J by 3 bases, with 12 bases between them. CDR3 length: 15 amino acids. The CDR3, as DNA: TGTGCCAGCAGTTTTACGGGGAGGAACAATCAGCCCCAGCATTTT. This gives the protein CASSFTGRNNQPQHF.

The CDR3 loop reads CASRDDRVNGELFF. The CDR3 DNA follows: TGCGCCAGCAGAGATGACAGGGTGAACGGGGAGCTGTTTTTT. This chain joins TRBV10-1 and TRBJ2-2; 7 bases fit TRBD1. With 6 bases clipped from V and 7 bases from J, the junction kept 8 bases outside the gene matches. The length of the CDR3 is 14 residues. Germline values: CDR1 WNHNN, CDR2 SYGVQD (reference sequence).

The chain employs TRBV28 and TRBJ2-1; TRBD1 is a possible D gene (5 bases). Between the trimmed V and J ends, which lost 6 bases and 2 bases, there was a span of 17 bases. The V gene's germline CDR1 is MDHEN and CDR2 SYDVKM. The CDR3 length is 16 residues. The CDR3 spells CASSPSYRRTYNEQFF. CDR3 coding DNA: TGTGCCAGCAGCCCTTCCTACAGGCGCACCTACAATGAGCAGTTCTTC.

This chain connects TRBV5-1 to TRBJ1-2; a weak D match, TRBD1 (6 bases). Trimming removed 0 bases from V and 2 bases from J, with 17 bases in between. The germline gives CDR1 SGHRS, CDR2 YFSETQ. The CDR3 is 17 residues long. Written as DNA, the CDR3 is TGCGCCAGCAGCTTGGTTGGGGGCAGAGACACAAACTATGGCTACACCTTC. Protein: CASSLVGGRDTNYGYTF.

This sequence joins TRBV6-5 and TRBJ1-2; TRBD1 is a possible D gene (6 bases). V lost 1 base, J lost 6 bases, and 9 bases lay in between. This CDR3 region has 13 residues. Germline V gene lookup returns CDR1 MNHEY and CDR2 SVGAGI. DNA of the CDR3: TGTGCCAGCAGTTACTTGGCAGGGGATGGCTACACCTTC. Translation: CASSYLAGDGYTF.

This sequence joins TRBV3-1 (or the pseudogene TRBV3-2) and TRBJ1-5; perhaps TRBD1 as D (5 bases). V was clipped by 4 bases and J by 6 bases, with 13 bases between them. The V gene's germline CDR1 is LGHDT and CDR2 YNNKEL (reference sequence). The CDR3 has 14 residues. The CDR3 nucleotides are TGTGCCAGCAGCCGGACGCCGGGGGGTCAGCCCCAGCATTTT. Amino acid sequence: CASSRTPGGQPQHF.

V and J are TRBV7-2 and TRBJ2-2; the D gene is possibly TRBD2 (7 bases). Germline CDR1 reads SGHTA; CDR2 reads FQGNSA. The CDR3 totals 14 residues. Trimming took off 6 bases at V and 1 base at J, with 9 bases between the two ends. The CDR3 loop is CASRGGVNTGELFF. CDR3 coding DNA: TGTGCCAGCAGAGGGGGGGTGAACACCGGGGAGCTGTTTTTT.

The chain joins TRBV7-3 to TRBJ2-7; the match to TRBD2 covers 7 bases. V gave up 3 bases and J gave up 0 bases; unmatched junction bases: 5. The CDR3 extends over 15 amino acids. CDR1 and CDR2 from the germline V gene are SGHTA and FQGTGA. DNA for the CDR3: TGTGCCAGCAGCTTGGGAGCGGGGAGCTCCTACGAGCAGTACTTC. Protein product: CASSLGAGSSYEQYF.

The rearrangement links TRBV2 to TRBJ1-2; 7 bases are a match to TRBD1. Germline CDR1 is SNHLY and CDR2 is FYNNEI. With V trimmed by 1 base and J by 8 bases, 7 bases remained unmatched. The CDR3 covers 14 residues. The CDR3 nucleotides are TGTGCCAGCAGTGAAGTGACAGGGCGCCGCGGCTACACCTTC. Translating it yields CASSEVTGRRGYTF.

The chain uses TRBV19 and TRBJ1-6; 8 bases agree with TRBD1. V lost 4 bases and J lost 7; bases outside the gene matches: 3. Germline CDR1 LNHDA, CDR2 SQIVND (reference sequence). The length of the CDR3 is 14 residues. CDR3 DNA sequence: TGTGCCAGTAGTACGGACAGGGCGAATTCACCCCTCCACTTT. Its translation is CASSTDRANSPLHF.

This rearrangement joins TRBV12-3 or TRBV12-4 to TRBJ1-5; D call uncertain. Between the trimmed V and J ends, which lost 4 bases and 3 bases, there was a span of 4 bases. This CDR3 contains 12 residues. DNA for the CDR3: TGTGCCAGCAGTTATAACAATCAGCCCCAGCATTTT. This translates into CASSYNNQPQHF.

V usage is TRBV27 and J usage is TRBJ2-7, with D perhaps TRBD1 (6 bases). Germline CDR1 MNHEY, CDR2 SMNVEV (reference sequence). The CDR3 runs 14 residues. V lost 4 bases and J lost 6, with 16 bases in between. DNA for the CDR3: TGTGCCAGCAGTTGGGGGCCCGGACTCGGCGAGCAGTACTTC. Translated, it gives CASSWGPGLGEQYF.

The genes are TRBV7-9 and TRBJ2-7; 12 bases fit TRBD1. J lost 0 bases, V lost 5 bases, and 5 bases had no gene match. Germline-derived CDR1 and CDR2 are SEHNR and FQNEAQ (reference sequence). The CDR3 has 16 residues. The CDR3 DNA is TGTGCCAGCAGCAACTGGGACAGGGGGCACTCCTACGAGCAGTACTTC. Residues: CASSNWDRGHSYEQYF. The whole variable domain, remainder taken from reference TRBV7-9 and TRBJ2-7, is DTGVSQNPRHKITKRGQNVTFRCDPISEHNRLYWYRQTLGQGPEFLTYFQNEAQLEKSRLLSDRFSAERPKGSFSTLEIQRTEQGDSAMYLCASSNWDRGHSYEQYFGPGTRLTVT.

The chain employs TRBV19 and TRBJ2-1; D perhaps matches TRBD1 (7 bases). V was clipped by 6 bases and J by 8 bases, with 17 bases between them. The germline gives CDR1 LNHDA, CDR2 SQIVND (reference sequence). This CDR3 comprises 14 residues. The CDR3 DNA is TGTGCCAGTAGCCTAGACAGGGAGGCGGATGAGCAGTTCTTC. This translates into CASSLDREADEQFF.

The CDR3 loop reads CASSFDGQNPNEQFF. Here the CDR3 DNA reads TGCGCCAGCAGCTTTGACGGACAAAACCCCAATGAGCAGTTCTTC. The rearrangement links TRBV5-1 to TRBJ2-1; tentative D call: TRBD1 (5 bases). The CDR3 covers 15 residues. Per germline, CDR1 SGHRS and CDR2 YFSETQ. Trimming took 2 bases from V and 6 from J, leaving 15 bases between them. The full variable domain, its missing parts supplied by reference TRBV5-1 and TRBJ2-1, is KAGVTQTPRYLIKTRGQQVTLSCSPISGHRSVSWYQQTPGQGLQFLFEYFSETQRNKGNFPGRFSGRQFSNSRSEMNVSTLELGDSALYLCASSFDGQNPNEQFFGPGTRLTVL.

J is TRBJ1-5 and V is TRBV28; 7 bases fit TRBD1. This CDR3 has 16 amino acids. From germline, CDR1 is MDHEN and CDR2 SYDVKM. Trimming cost V 5 bases and J 2 bases; bases outside gene matches: 9. CDR3 amino acids: CASSPADRAGNQPQHF. The CDR3 bases are TGTGCCAGCAGTCCCGCCGACAGGGCGGGCAATCAGCCCCAGCATTTT.